One and the same sample provided the 25 T cell receptor beta chains below, sequenced in a study of T cells in Graves' hyperthyroidism and ophthalmopathy. From RNA transcripts, TCR beta CDR3 regions were amplified. RT-PCR in the first round (using the HTBI primer set) targeted the TCR CDR3. TCRdb re-called the multiplex PCR reads through MiXCR, storing one row per CDR3 protein. The sample has around 620,000 distinct CDR3 sequences, more than 45% seen once; the top ten hold 15% to 20%. Material for sequencing was peripheral blood or thyroid tissue (not recorded which). The source of these receptors is an adult woman with Graves' disease, either hyperthyroidism or ophthalmopathy (not recorded which).

This clonotype was seen many times. This chain uses TRBV30 with TRBJ1-2; no firm D call. The CDR3 has 12 amino acids. V was shortened by 4 bases and J by 8 bases, with 14 bases between the two germline ends. The germline V gene encodes CDR1 GTSNPN and CDR2 SVGIG (reference sequence). CDR3 loop: CAWILEGRGYTF. For the CDR3, the DNA is TGTGCCTGGATTTTGGAGGGTAGAGGCTACACCTTC.

The sample holds many counts of this clonotype. The chain carries TRBV9 and TRBJ1-2; D unresolved. Germline lookup yields CDR1 SGDLS and CDR2 YYNGEE. The CDR3 sequence is 15 residues long. V lost 4 bases and J 4 bases, leaving 17 bases between the germline ends. This chain's CDR3 is CASSSSSGFSYGYTF. In nucleotides, the CDR3 is TGTGCCAGCAGCTCATCTTCCGGGTTCAGCTATGGCTACACCTTC.

The table lists this clonotype with a count of one. Possible read error: a much larger clone is one base away. The V gene is TRBV20-1, the J gene TRBJ1-1; D not certain. The CDR3 has 12 amino acids. Trimming left V 2 bases short and J 8 bases short, with 12 bases between. Germline CDR1 DFQATT, CDR2 SNEGSKA (reference sequence). The CDR3 DNA is TGCAGTGCTAGAATCCCCTCCCGGGAAGCTTTCTTT. Translated, it gives CSARIPSREAFF.

The chain recombines TRBV5-1 with TRBJ1-1; TRBD1 matches at 7 bases. This CDR3 is built from 17 residues. After removal of 6 bases from V and 4 bases from J, the junction contained 18 bases not matched to a gene. The germline V gene has CDR1 SGHRS and CDR2 YFSETQ. CDR3 in DNA: TGCGCCAGCACCTGGGATGACAGGGAGGTCTGGCCCACTGAAGCTTTCTTT. It yields the protein CASTWDDREVWPTEAFF.

This chain joins TRBV7-2 and TRBJ2-3; D unclear. CDR1 SGHTA and CDR2 FQGNSA come from the germline V gene. The CDR3 runs 13 residues. The V gene lost 6 bases and the J gene lost 9 bases, with 16 bases spanning the gap. In DNA form, the CDR3 reads TGTGCCAGCAGGGCCCGGGTCGTCGGCACGCAGTATTTT. Protein sequence: CASRARVVGTQYF.

Points on this clonotype: The junction differs from germline at one of its ends, possibly a read error. This chain uses TRBV20-1 with TRBJ2-5; D not certain. The CDR3 runs 10 residues. Germline-derived CDR1 and CDR2 are DFQATT and SNEGSKA (reference sequence). The CDR3 region has the DNA TGCAGTGCTTTTCGTGGAGTAGCAGGTTTC. This translates into CSAFRGVAGF.

The chain couples TRBV10-3 to TRBJ1-5; D ambiguous. Trimming shortened V by 4 bases and J by 11 bases, and 9 bases separated the two germline ends. This CDR3 has 11 amino acids. Germline values: CDR1 ENHRY, CDR2 SYGVKD. CDR3 bases: TGTGCCATCAGTGTTGGGGAGACCCAGCATTTT. Its translation: CAISVGETQHF.

Notes on this clonotype: At one end the junction does not follow the germline gene, possibly because of a read error. The V gene is TRBV24-1, the J gene TRBJ1-2, with D possibly matching TRBD1 (6 bases). CDR1 is KGHDR, CDR2 SFDVKD, per germline. The CDR3 extends over 15 amino acids. The CDR3 here is CAASAGTPGTYGYTF. The CDR3 DNA follows: TGTGCCGCCAGTGCAGGGACACCTGGGACCTATGGCTACACCTTC.

Regarding this clonotype: An end of the junction does not agree with germline; a read error may underlie this. The chain has TRBV11-2 and TRBJ1-5; D is uncertain. Germline-derived CDR1 and CDR2 are SGHAT and FQNNGV. The CDR3 spans 14 residues. The chain's CDR3 is CASSLERNNQLQHF. In nucleotides, the CDR3 is TGTGCCAGCAGCTTAGAAAGGAACAATCAGCTCCAGCATTTT.

The table lists this clonotype with many counts. V usage is TRBV5-1 and J usage is TRBJ2-2; 7 bases are shared with TRBD1. The CDR3 loop spans 17 amino acids. CDR1 SGHRS and CDR2 YFSETQ come from the germline V gene. The V gene end was trimmed by 6 bases and the J gene end by 5 bases; junction bases not matched to a gene: 16. CDR3 protein: CASTGRNRGVGTGELFF. The CDR3 bases are TGCGCCAGCACCGGGCGTAACAGGGGAGTGGGGACCGGGGAGCTGTTTTTT.

In the case of this clonotype: The CDR3 carries no conserved terminal phenylalanine or tryptophan, so it likely arises from a read error. No DNA is shown, since the ends of the CDR3 on it are uncertain; the CDR3 is the one TCRdb lists. The rearrangement uses TRBV12-3 or TRBV12-4 and TRBJ1-3. Termini included, the CDR3 measures 10 amino acids. CDR3 sequence reads: CASGGLAANT.

This clonotype appeared many times. V gene TRBV7-2 combines with J gene TRBJ1-6; possible D gene TRBD1, 5 bases. The CDR3 has 15 amino acids. CDR1 and CDR2 from the germline V gene are SGHTA and FQGNSA. The V gene lost 1 base and the J gene lost 9 bases, with 13 bases spanning the gap. The CDR3 sequence: CASSLGPGRSSPLHF. The CDR3 DNA is TGTGCCAGCAGCTTAGGCCCAGGGAGAAGTTCACCCCTCCACTTT.

V gene TRBV2 combines with J gene TRBJ1-2, with TRBD1 matching over 7 bases. This CDR3 has 12 residues. Germline CDR1 SNHLY, CDR2 FYNNEI. Trimming removed 7 bases from V and 8 bases from J; junction bases left unmatched: 7. CDR3 coding DNA: TGTGCCAGCAATGGACAGGACGGCGGCTACACCTTC. Translating it yields CASNGQDGGYTF.

As concerns this clonotype: A clone one base away is much larger, so this may be a read error. The V gene is TRBV6-1, the J gene TRBJ2-2, with D perhaps matching TRBD1 (7 bases). Germline loops: CDR1 MNHNS, CDR2 SASEGT. This CDR3 has 17 residues. This chain's CDR3 is CAGSPRDSRDSGGELFF. The CDR3 nucleotides are TGTGCCGGCAGTCCACGGGACAGCCGGGACTCGGGCGGGGAGCTGTTTTTT.

This clonotype was recorded many times. The chain has TRBV7-2 and TRBJ1-4; D uncertain. V was trimmed by 5 bases and J by 12 bases, leaving 16 bases between them. This CDR3 comprises 13 residues. Germline CDR1 is SGHTA and CDR2 is FQGNSA. The CDR3 DNA reads TGTGCCAGCAGCCTAATGTTTTCAGGAGAACTGTTTTTT. Translation gives CASSLMFSGELFF.

This clonotype appeared many times. V usage is TRBV20-1 and J usage is TRBJ1-5; D uncertain. Per germline, CDR1 DFQATT and CDR2 SNEGSKA (reference sequence). CDR3 length: 11 residues. The V gene lost 3 bases and the J gene lost 9 bases, with 9 bases spanning the gap. CDR3 in amino acids: CSASTSRPQHF. The CDR3 DNA reads as TGCAGTGCTAGCACCTCGAGGCCCCAGCATTTT.

This clonotype came up many times. The chain joins TRBV5-1 to TRBJ1-1; TRBD1 is a possible D gene (6 bases). The CDR3 spans 14 residues. CDR1 SGHRS and CDR2 YFSETQ come from the germline V gene. V was clipped by 2 bases and J by 4 bases, with 12 bases between them. Written as DNA, the CDR3 is TGCGCCAGCAGCTTAGGGGACATGAGCACTGAAGCTTTCTTT. Its translation: CASSLGDMSTEAFF.

This clonotype was counted at least ten times. The chain joins TRBV5-8 to TRBJ2-2; unclear D gene. Germline V CDR1 and CDR2: SGHTS, YDEGEE. The CDR3 runs to 16 residues. Trimming removed 4 bases from V and 3 bases from J, with 16 bases in between. This CDR3 reads CASSHRVYGDTGELFF. CDR3 sequence (DNA): TGTGCCAGCAGCCACCGGGTCTACGGTGACACCGGGGAGCTGTTTTTT.

This clonotype was counted a few times. This chain links TRBV27 with TRBJ1-1; D remains ambiguous. Per the germline V gene, CDR1 is MNHEY and CDR2 is SMNVEV (reference sequence). Trimming removed 6 bases from V and 3 bases from J, with 14 bases in between. The CDR3 runs to 14 residues. CDR3 DNA: TGTGCCAGCAGGAGGGCGGCAGAATACACTGAAGCTTTCTTT. This translates into CASRRAAEYTEAFF.

The chain uses TRBV5-1 and TRBJ1-1; 8 bases line up with TRBD1. The CDR3 length is 14 residues. V gave up 1 base and J gave up 5 bases; unmatched junction bases: 4. Germline CDR1 SGHRS, CDR2 YFSETQ. The CDR3 DNA follows: TGCGCCAGCAGCTTGTATCGACAGGGGACTGAAGCTTTCTTT. It yields the protein CASSLYRQGTEAFF.

This clonotype was detected ten times or more. This chain uses TRBV20-1 with TRBJ1-4; 7 bases are shared with TRBD1. The V gene end was trimmed by 6 bases and the J gene end by 8 bases; junction bases not matched to a gene: 6. The CDR3 consists of 12 residues. CDR1 and CDR2 from the germline V gene are DFQATT and SNEGSKA (reference sequence). DNA of the CDR3: TGCAGTGCAGGGACAGCGTCGGAAAAACTGTTTTTT. Amino acids: CSAGTASEKLFF.

V is TRBV29-1 and J is TRBJ1-2; perhaps TRBD1 as D (5 bases). CDR3 length equals 13 residues. Trimming left V 4 bases short and J 6 bases short, with 15 bases between. Germline CDR1 SQVTM, CDR2 ANQGSEA. The CDR3 DNA sequence: TGCAGCGTTGCGACAGAGTGGCGAGATGGCTACACCTTC. Its protein is CSVATEWRDGYTF. Full variable domain (remainder filled in from reference TRBV29-1 and TRBJ1-2): SAVISQKPSRDICQRGTSLTIQCQVDSQVTMMFWYRQQPGQSLTLIATANQGSEATYESGFVIDKFPISRPNLTFSTLTVSNMSPEDSSIYLCSVATEWRDGYTFGSGTRLTVV.

This chain links TRBV7-2 with TRBJ2-5, with D maybe TRBD1 (5 bases). V was shortened by 5 bases and J by 5 bases, with 15 bases between the two germline ends. CDR3 length: 14 amino acids. CDR1 and CDR2 (germline): SGHTA, FQGNSA. In DNA form, the CDR3 reads TGTGCCAGCAGCCCCCCGGCAGGGTGGGAGACCCAGTACTTC. Protein product: CASSPPAGWETQYF.

The chain joins TRBV3-1 to TRBJ1-1; 7 bases are shared with TRBD1. CDR3 size: 15 residues. CDR1 is LGHDT, CDR2 YNNKEL, per germline (reference sequence). The J segment lost 5 bases and the V segment lost 0 bases, leaving 6 bases of the junction unmatched. The DNA of the CDR3 is TGTGCCAGCAGCCAAGAAGCGGGACAGAGGACTGAAGCTTTCTTT. It specifies CASSQEAGQRTEAFF.

The sample holds one count of this clonotype. This sequence joins TRBV7-6 and TRBJ1-1; D call uncertain. Germline CDR1 is SGHVS and CDR2 is FNYEAQ. With 4 bases removed from V and 1 base from J, the gap between germline ends came to 16 bases. The length of the CDR3 is 16 residues. The DNA of the CDR3 is TGTGCCAGCAGCTCCAGACATGCTACAGAGAACACTGAAGCTTTCTTT. It codes for CASSSRHATENTEAFF.